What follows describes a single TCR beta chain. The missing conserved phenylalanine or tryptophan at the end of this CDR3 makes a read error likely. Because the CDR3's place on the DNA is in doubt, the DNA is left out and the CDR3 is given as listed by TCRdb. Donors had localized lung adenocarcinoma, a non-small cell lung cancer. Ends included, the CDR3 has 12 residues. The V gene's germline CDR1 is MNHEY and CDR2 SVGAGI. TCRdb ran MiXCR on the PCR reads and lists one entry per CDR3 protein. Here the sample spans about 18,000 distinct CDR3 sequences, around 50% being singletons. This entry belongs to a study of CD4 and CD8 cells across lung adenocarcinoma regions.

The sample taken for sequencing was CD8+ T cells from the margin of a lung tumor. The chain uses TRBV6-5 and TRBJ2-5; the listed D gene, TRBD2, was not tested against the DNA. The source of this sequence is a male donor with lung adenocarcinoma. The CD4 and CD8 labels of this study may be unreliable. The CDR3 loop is CASSLTSITSNP.